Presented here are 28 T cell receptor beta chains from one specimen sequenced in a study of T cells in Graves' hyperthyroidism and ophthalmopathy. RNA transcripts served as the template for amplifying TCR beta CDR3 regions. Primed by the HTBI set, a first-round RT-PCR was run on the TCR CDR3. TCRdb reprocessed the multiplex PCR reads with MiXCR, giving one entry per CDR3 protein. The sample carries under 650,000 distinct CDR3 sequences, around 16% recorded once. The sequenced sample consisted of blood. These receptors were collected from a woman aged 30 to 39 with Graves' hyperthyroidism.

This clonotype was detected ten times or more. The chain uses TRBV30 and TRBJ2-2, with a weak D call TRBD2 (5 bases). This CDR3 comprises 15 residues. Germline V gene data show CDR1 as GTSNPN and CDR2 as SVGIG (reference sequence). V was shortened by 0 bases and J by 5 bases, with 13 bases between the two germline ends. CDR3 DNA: TGTGCCTGGAGTGTACGAGGGTTGGGAACCGGGGAGCTGTTTTTT. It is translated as CAWSVRGLGTGELFF. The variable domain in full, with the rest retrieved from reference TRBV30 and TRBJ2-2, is SQTIHQWPATLVQPVGSPLSLECTVEGTSNPNLYWYRQAAGRGLQLLFYSVGIGQISSEVPQNLSASRPQDRQFILSSKKLLLSDSGFYLCAWSVRGLGTGELFFGEGSRLTVL.

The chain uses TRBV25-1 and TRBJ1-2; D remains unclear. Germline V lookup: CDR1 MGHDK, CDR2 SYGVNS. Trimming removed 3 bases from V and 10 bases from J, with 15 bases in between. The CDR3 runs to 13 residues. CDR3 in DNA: TGTGCCAGCAGTGAGAATCCCGGGATGATCTACACCTTC. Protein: CASSENPGMIYTF.

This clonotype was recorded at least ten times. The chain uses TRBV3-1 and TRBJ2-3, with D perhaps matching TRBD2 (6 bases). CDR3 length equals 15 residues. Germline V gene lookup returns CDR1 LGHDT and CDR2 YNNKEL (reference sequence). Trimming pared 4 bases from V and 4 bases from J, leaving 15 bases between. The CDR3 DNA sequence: TGTGCCAGCAGCCCCCGTGCGGGGTCTCCAGATACGCAGTATTTT. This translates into CASSPRAGSPDTQYF.

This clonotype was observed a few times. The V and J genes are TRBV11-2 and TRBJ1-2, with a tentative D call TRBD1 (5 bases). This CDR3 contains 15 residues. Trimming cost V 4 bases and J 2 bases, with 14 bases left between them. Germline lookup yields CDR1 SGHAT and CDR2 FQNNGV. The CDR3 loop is CASSSTPTGNYGYTF. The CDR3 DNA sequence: TGTGCCAGCAGCTCCACCCCAACAGGAAACTATGGCTACACCTTC.

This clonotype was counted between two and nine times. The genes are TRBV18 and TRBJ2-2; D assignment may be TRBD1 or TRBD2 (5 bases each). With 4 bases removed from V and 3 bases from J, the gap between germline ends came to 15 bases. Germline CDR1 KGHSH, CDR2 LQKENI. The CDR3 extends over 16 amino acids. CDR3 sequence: CASSHGDRRYTGELFF. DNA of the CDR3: TGTGCCAGCTCACACGGGGACCGACGATACACCGGGGAGCTGTTTTTT.

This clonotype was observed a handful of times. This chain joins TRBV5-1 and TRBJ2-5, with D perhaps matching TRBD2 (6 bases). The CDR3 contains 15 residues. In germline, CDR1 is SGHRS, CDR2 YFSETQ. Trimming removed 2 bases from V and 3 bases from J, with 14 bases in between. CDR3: CASSLTGREEETQYF. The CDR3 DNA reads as TGCGCCAGCAGCTTAACTGGCAGGGAGGAAGAGACCCAGTACTTC.

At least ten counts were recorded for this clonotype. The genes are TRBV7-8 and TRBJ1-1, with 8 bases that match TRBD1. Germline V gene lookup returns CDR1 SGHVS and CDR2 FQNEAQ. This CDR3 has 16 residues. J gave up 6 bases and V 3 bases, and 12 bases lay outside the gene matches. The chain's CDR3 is CASSFFQGAIIAEAFF. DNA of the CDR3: TGTGCCAGCAGCTTTTTCCAGGGGGCGATAATAGCTGAAGCTTTCTTT. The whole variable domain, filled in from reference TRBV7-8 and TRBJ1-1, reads GAGVSQSPRYKVAKRGQDVALRCDPISGHVSLFWYQQALGQGPEFLTYFQNEAQLDKSGLPSDRFFAERPEGSVSTLKIQRTQQEDSAVYLCASSFFQGAIIAEAFFGQGTRLTVV.

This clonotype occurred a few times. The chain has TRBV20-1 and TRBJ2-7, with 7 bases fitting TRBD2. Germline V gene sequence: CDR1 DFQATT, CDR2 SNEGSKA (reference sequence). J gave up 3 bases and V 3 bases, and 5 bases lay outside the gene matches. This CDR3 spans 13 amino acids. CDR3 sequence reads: CSASGRDYYEQYF. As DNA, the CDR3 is TGCAGTGCTAGTGGCCGGGACTACTACGAGCAGTACTTC.

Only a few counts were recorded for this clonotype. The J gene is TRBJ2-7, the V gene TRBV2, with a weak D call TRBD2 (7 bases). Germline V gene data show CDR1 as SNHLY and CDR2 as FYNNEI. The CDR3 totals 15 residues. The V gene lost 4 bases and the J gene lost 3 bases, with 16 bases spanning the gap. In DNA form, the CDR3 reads TGTGCCAGCAGTGGGGGGGGACACCTCCTCTACGAGCAGTACTTC. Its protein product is CASSGGGHLLYEQYF.

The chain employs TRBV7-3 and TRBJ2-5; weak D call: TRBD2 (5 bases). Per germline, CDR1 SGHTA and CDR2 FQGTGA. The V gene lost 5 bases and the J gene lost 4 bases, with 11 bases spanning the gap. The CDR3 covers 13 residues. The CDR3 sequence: CASSPTRAETQYF. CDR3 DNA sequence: TGTGCCAGCAGCCCAACTAGGGCAGAGACCCAGTACTTC.

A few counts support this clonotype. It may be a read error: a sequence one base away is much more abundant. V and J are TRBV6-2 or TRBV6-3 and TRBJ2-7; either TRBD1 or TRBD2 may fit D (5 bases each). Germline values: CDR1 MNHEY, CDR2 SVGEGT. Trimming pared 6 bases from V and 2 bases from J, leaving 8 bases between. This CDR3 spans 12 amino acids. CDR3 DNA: TGTGCCAGCAGGGGGGAGACCTACGAGCAGTACTTC. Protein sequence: CASRGETYEQYF.

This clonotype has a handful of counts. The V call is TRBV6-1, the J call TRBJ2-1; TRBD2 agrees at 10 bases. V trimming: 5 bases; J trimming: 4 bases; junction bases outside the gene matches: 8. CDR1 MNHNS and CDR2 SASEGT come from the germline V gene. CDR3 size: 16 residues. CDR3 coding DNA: TGTGCCAGCAGTCCGAGCGGGAGGGCCGGGTACAATGAGCAGTTCTTC. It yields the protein CASSPSGRAGYNEQFF.

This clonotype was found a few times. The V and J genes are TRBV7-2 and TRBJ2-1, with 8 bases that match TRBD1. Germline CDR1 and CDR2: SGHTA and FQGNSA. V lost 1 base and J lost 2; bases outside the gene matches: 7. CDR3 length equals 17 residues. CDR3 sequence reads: CASSLGGTGAAYNEQFF. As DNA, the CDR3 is TGTGCCAGCAGCTTAGGGGGGACAGGAGCAGCCTACAATGAGCAGTTCTTC.

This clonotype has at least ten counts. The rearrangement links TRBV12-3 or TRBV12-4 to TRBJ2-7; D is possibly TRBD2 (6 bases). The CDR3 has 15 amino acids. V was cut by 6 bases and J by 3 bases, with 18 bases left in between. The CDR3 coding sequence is TGTGCCAGCAGCCCCCCGGCGGGGAATATCTACGAGCAGTACTTC. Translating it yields CASSPPAGNIYEQYF.

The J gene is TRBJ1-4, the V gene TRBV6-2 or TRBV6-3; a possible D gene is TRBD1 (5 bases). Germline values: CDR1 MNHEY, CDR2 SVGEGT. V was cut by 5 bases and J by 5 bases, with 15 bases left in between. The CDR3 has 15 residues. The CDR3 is CASSPLGTRNEKLFF. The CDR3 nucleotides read TGTGCCAGCAGTCCTCTAGGGACGCGGAATGAAAAACTGTTTTTT.

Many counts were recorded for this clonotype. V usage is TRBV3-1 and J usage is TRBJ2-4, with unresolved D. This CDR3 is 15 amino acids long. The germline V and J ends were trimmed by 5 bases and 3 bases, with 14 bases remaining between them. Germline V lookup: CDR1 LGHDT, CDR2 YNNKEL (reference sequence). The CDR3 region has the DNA TGTGCCAGCAGCACCCGGTGGAGAGACAAAAACATTCAGTACTTC. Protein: CASSTRWRDKNIQYF. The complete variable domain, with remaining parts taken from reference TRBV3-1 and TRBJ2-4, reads DTAVSQTPKYLVTQMGNDKSIKCEQNLGHDTMYWYKQDSKKFLKIMFSYNNKELIINETVPNRFSPKSPDKAHLNLHINSLELGDSAVYFCASSTRWRDKNIQYFGAGTRLSVL.

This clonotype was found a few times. The CDR3, as DNA: TGTGCCAGCAGCTTAGATCAGTTGGGACAGGAGGACACCGGGGAGCTGTTTTTT. Its translation: CASSLDQLGQEDTGELFF. The chain has TRBV11-3 and TRBJ2-2, with 8 bases that match TRBD1. Per the germline V gene, CDR1 is SGHNT and CDR2 is YENEEA. The CDR3 is 18 residues long. V was clipped by 0 bases and J by 3 bases; unmatched bases: 9.

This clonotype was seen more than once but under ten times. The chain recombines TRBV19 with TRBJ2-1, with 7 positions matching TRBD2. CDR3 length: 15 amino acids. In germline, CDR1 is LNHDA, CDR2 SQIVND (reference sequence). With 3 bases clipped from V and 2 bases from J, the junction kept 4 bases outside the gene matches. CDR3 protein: CASSISSGAYNEQFF. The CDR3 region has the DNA TGTGCCAGTAGTATCTCTAGCGGAGCCTACAATGAGCAGTTCTTC.

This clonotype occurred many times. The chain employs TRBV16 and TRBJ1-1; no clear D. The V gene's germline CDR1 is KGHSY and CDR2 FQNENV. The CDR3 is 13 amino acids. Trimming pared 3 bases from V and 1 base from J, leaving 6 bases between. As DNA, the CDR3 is TGTGCCAGCAGCCATACACCGAACACTGAAGCTTTCTTT. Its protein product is CASSHTPNTEAFF.

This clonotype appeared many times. The CDR3 nucleotides read TGTGCCAGCAGTCCCCTACCCGGTTCACCCCTCCACTTT. Translating gives CASSPLPGSPLHF. V and J are TRBV6-1 and TRBJ1-6; D unclear. The CDR3 extends over 13 amino acids. V lost 5 bases to trimming and J lost 9 bases, with 11 bases between them. Germline CDR1 and CDR2: MNHNS and SASEGT.

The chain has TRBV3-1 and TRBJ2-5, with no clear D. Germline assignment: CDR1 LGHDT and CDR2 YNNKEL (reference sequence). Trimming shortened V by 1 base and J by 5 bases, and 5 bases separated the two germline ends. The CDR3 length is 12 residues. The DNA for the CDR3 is TGTGCCAGCAGCCAAGGGGATGAGACCCAGTACTTC. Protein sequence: CASSQGDETQYF.

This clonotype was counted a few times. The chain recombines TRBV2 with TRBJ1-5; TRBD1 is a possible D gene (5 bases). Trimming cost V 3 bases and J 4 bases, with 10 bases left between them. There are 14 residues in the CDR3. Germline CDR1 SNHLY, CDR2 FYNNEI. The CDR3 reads CASSDAGGNQPQHF. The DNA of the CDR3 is TGTGCCAGCAGTGACGCGGGGGGAAATCAGCCCCAGCATTTT.

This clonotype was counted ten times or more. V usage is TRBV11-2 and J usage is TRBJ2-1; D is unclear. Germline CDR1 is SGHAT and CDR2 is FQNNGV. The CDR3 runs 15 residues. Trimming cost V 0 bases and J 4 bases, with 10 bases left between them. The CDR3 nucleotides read TGTGCCAGCAGCTTAGATCCTGGGATTTACAATGAGCAGTTCTTC. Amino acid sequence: CASSLDPGIYNEQFF.

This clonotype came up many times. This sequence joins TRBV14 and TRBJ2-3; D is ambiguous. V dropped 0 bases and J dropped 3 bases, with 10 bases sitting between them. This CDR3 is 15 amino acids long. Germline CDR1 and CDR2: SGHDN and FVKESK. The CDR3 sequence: CASSQDEVMTDTQYF. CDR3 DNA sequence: TGTGCCAGCAGCCAAGATGAGGTAATGACAGATACGCAGTATTTT.

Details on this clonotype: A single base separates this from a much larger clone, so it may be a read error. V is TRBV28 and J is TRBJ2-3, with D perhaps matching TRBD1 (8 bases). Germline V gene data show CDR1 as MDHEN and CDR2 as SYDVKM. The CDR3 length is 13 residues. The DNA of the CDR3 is TGTGCCGGCAGACGCACAGGGGGGGGTACGCAGTATTTT. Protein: CAGRRTGGGTQYF. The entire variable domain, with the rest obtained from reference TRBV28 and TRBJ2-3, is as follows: DVKVTQSSRYLVKRTGEKVFLECVQDMDHENMFWYRQDPGLGLRLIYFSYDVKMKEKGDIPEGYSVSREKKERFSLILESASTNQTSMYLCAGRRTGGGTQYFGPGTRLTVL.

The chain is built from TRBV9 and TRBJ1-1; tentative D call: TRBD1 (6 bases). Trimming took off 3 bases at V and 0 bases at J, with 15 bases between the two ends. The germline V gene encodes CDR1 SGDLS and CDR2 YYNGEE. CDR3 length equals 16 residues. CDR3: CASSAEEGQLNTEAFF. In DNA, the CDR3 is TGTGCCAGCAGCGCGGAGGAGGGACAATTGAACACTGAAGCTTTCTTT.

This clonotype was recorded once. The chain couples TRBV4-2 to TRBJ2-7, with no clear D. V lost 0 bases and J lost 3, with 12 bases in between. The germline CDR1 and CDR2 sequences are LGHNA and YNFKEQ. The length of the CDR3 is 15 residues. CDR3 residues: CASSQDKAGHYEQYF. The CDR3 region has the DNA TGTGCCAGCAGCCAAGATAAAGCAGGCCACTACGAGCAGTACTTC.

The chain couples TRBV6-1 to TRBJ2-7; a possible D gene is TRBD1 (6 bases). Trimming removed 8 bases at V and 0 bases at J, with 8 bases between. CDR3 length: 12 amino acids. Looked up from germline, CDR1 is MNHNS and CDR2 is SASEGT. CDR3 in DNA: TGTGCCAGCCAGGGGTTCTCCTACGAGCAGTACTTC. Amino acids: CASQGFSYEQYF.